These 21 T cell receptor beta chains originate from one sample sequenced in a study of regulatory T cells in long-lasting Graves disease. The time point: newly diagnosed GD, antithyroid drugs for less than 3 months. Following extraction of RNA from PBMCs, that RNA was used to make the TCR library. Arm-PCR of CDR3 regions and iRepertoire HTBI primers were the basis on which TCR beta libraries were built. MiXCR, applied by TCRdb to the multiplex PCR reads, yields one record per CDR3 protein. Counted here are around 320,000 distinct CDR3 sequences, approximately 16% occurring once; the ten biggest clones make up 25% to 30%. The sample was also reused in another study, on T cells in Graves' hyperthyroidism and ophthalmopathy.

Source: peripheral blood mononuclear cells (PBMCs), taken at new diagnosis, from a patient treated with antithyroid drugs. The receptors were sampled from a man aged 40-49 years with Graves disease.

This clonotype was observed a handful of times. The chain links TRBV19 to TRBJ1-5; D perhaps matches TRBD1 (6 bases). V lost 7 bases to trimming and J lost 7 bases, with 17 bases between them. The germline V gene has CDR1 LNHDA and CDR2 SQIVND (reference sequence). The CDR3 consists of 14 residues. As DNA, the CDR3 is TGTGCCAGTAACATAGGGGGTGTCGGCCAGCCCCAGCATTTT. This sequence encodes CASNIGGVGQPQHF.

This clonotype has ten or more counts. The V and J genes are TRBV6-1 and TRBJ1-2, with 9 bases identical to TRBD1. V shed 6 bases and J 6 bases; nucleotides not matched to a gene: 8. Germline loops: CDR1 MNHNS, CDR2 SASEGT. This CDR3 is built from 14 residues. The CDR3 reads CASSLTGGLHGYTF. CDR3 DNA: TGTGCCAGCAGCCTAACAGGGGGCTTACATGGCTACACCTTC.

The chain carries TRBV6-2 or TRBV6-3 and TRBJ1-5, with 9 bases aligning to TRBD1. The CDR3 loop spans 17 amino acids. V trimming: 5 bases; J trimming: 3 bases; junction bases outside the gene matches: 11. Germline CDR1 is MNHEY and CDR2 is SVGEGT. CDR3 sequence: CASSPPWTGEVNQPQHF. CDR3 coding DNA: TGTGCCAGCAGTCCCCCCTGGACAGGGGAGGTCAATCAGCCCCAGCATTTT.

This clonotype was found many times. The gene calls are TRBV7-8 and TRBJ2-7; the D gene is possibly TRBD2 (6 bases). The CDR3 consists of 15 residues. The V gene's germline CDR1 is SGHVS and CDR2 FQNEAQ. V shed 2 bases and J shed 3 bases, with 14 bases lying between them. The CDR3 loop reads CASSLRGGAIYEQYF. CDR3 nucleotides: TGTGCCAGCAGCTTACGGGGCGGGGCGATCTACGAGCAGTACTTC.

In its sample, this clonotype was seen many times. This chain joins TRBV28 and TRBJ2-1; D is unresolved. The CDR3 length is 17 residues. In germline, CDR1 is MDHEN, CDR2 SYDVKM. V lost 4 bases and J 3 bases, leaving 19 bases between the germline ends. CDR3 nucleotides: TGTGCCAGCAGTTCCATGGCTCAAGGCGTACTCTACAATGAGCAGTTCTTC. Encoded protein: CASSSMAQGVLYNEQFF. Full variable domain (remainder filled in from reference TRBV28 and TRBJ2-1): DVKVTQSSRYLVKRTGEKVFLECVQDMDHENMFWYRQDPGLGLRLIYFSYDVKMKEKGDIPEGYSVSREKKERFSLILESASTNQTSMYLCASSSMAQGVLYNEQFFGPGTRLTVL.

As for this clonotype: A single base separates this from a much larger clone, so it may be a read error. In nucleotides, the CDR3 is TGTGCCAGCAGCCTCGGGACAACAGACTACAAGCAGTACTTC. Translating it yields CASSLGTTDYKQYF. This chain uses TRBV2 with TRBJ2-7; maybe TRBD1 (6 bases). Germline V gives CDR1 SNHLY, CDR2 FYNNEI. The CDR3 extends over 14 amino acids.

In the case of this clonotype: A much larger clone differs by one base, so this may be a read error. The chain has TRBV18 and TRBJ1-1, with D perhaps TRBD1 (6 bases). V gave up 5 bases and J gave up 3 bases, with 10 bases separating them. This CDR3 spans 13 amino acids. Germline V lookup: CDR1 KGHSH, CDR2 LQKENI. CDR3: CASSDDRYTEAFF. The CDR3 DNA reads as TGTGCCAGCTCAGACGACAGGTACACTGAAGCTTTCTTT. Using reference TRBV18 and TRBJ1-1 for the parts outside the CDR3, the full variable domain is NAGVMQNPRHLVRRRGQEARLRCSPMKGHSHVYWYRQLPEEGLKFMVYLQKENIIDESGMPKERFSAEFPKEGPSILRIQQVVRGDSAAYFCASSDDRYTEAFFGQGTRLTVV.

The rearrangement links TRBV6-1 to TRBJ1-6; D not certain. The germline V and J ends were trimmed by 10 bases and 8 bases, with 15 bases remaining between them. This CDR3 comprises 13 residues. The germline V gene has CDR1 MNHNS and CDR2 SASEGT. CDR3 in DNA: TGTGCCACTGGGCCGGTGGTTGATTCACCCCTCCACTTT. Its translation: CATGPVVDSPLHF.

This clonotype was counted ten times or more. The rearrangement links TRBV20-1 to TRBJ1-1, with D possibly matching TRBD1 (5 bases). The CDR3 runs 14 residues. Germline assignment: CDR1 DFQATT and CDR2 SNEGSKA (reference sequence). Trimming took 4 bases from V and 1 from J, leaving 13 bases between them. CDR3 bases: TGCAGTGCTACTAAGGGACTTAAGAACACTGAAGCTTTCTTT. Protein sequence: CSATKGLKNTEAFF.

The sample holds many counts of this clonotype. Relative to the germline gene, one junction end is altered; a read error may explain this. The J gene is TRBJ2-5, the V gene TRBV12-5; 9 bases match TRBD2. CDR1 and CDR2 (germline): LGHNT, FRNRAP. The CDR3 sequence is 12 residues long. The CDR3 protein is CASGLAGRVERF. The CDR3 DNA sequence: TGTGCTAGTGGTCTAGCGGGACGGGTGGAACGTTTC.

This clonotype was recorded many times. For the CDR3, the DNA is TGCAGTGCTCCCGGAACGCTTCTAGCGGGGGGCACAGATACGCAGTATTTT. This sequence encodes CSAPGTLLAGGTDTQYF. The rearrangement joins TRBV20-1 to TRBJ2-3; 10 positions agree with TRBD2. V trimming: 5 bases; J trimming: 1 base; junction bases outside the gene matches: 12. Germline-derived CDR1 and CDR2 are DFQATT and SNEGSKA (reference sequence). The length of the CDR3 is 17 residues.

This clonotype has at least ten counts. The chain is built from TRBV12-3 or TRBV12-4 and TRBJ2-3, with D possibly TRBD2 on 6 matching bases. This CDR3 region has 14 residues. Trimming shortened V by 5 bases and J by 4 bases, and 13 bases separated the two germline ends. CDR3 DNA sequence: TGTGCCAGCAGTCTACAAACGGGGGCAGATACGCAGTATTTT. Translated: CASSLQTGADTQYF.

This clonotype showed up many times. The rearrangement uses TRBV28 and TRBJ2-7; D is uncertain. Germline values: CDR1 MDHEN, CDR2 SYDVKM. V was trimmed by 6 bases and J by 1 base, leaving 19 bases between them. The CDR3 covers 16 residues. The DNA for the CDR3 is TGTGCCAGCAGCCGACCCGCTCGGTTAACTTCCTACGAGCAGTACTTC. This encodes CASSRPARLTSYEQYF.

This clonotype was detected only a few times. The V call is TRBV18, the J call TRBJ1-1; D call uncertain. Germline CDR1 is KGHSH and CDR2 is LQKENI. The CDR3 sequence is 14 residues long. The germline V and J ends were trimmed by 6 bases and 1 base, with 12 bases remaining between them. CDR3: CASSTQTQNTEAFF. In DNA form, the CDR3 reads TGTGCCAGCTCCACCCAGACTCAGAACACTGAAGCTTTCTTT. The full variable domain, completed using reference TRBV18 and TRBJ1-1, is NAGVMQNPRHLVRRRGQEARLRCSPMKGHSHVYWYRQLPEEGLKFMVYLQKENIIDESGMPKERFSAEFPKEGPSILRIQQVVRGDSAAYFCASSTQTQNTEAFFGQGTRLTVV.

This clonotype was seen a few times. The chain is built from TRBV29-1 and TRBJ1-2, with 10 bases fitting TRBD1. Germline CDR1 and CDR2: SQVTM and ANQGSEA. J lost 3 bases, V lost 4 bases, and 2 bases had no gene match. The CDR3 contains 13 residues. The CDR3 DNA reads as TGCAGCGTTGGCGGGACAGGGGACTATGGCTACACCTTC. Protein product: CSVGGTGDYGYTF.

Many counts were recorded for this clonotype. The chain combines TRBV27 with TRBJ2-5; 11 bases fit TRBD2. After removal of 0 bases from V and 13 bases from J, the junction contained 4 bases not matched to a gene. The CDR3 consists of 13 residues. Germline V lookup: CDR1 MNHEY, CDR2 SMNVEV (reference sequence). CDR3 coding DNA: TGTGCCAGCAGTTTATCGACTAGCGGGGTAGTGTACTTC. Protein product: CASSLSTSGVVYF.

This clonotype was found a few times. This chain joins TRBV4-2 and TRBJ2-3; D assignment may be TRBD1 or TRBD2 (5 bases each). Germline loops: CDR1 LGHNA, CDR2 YNFKEQ. The CDR3 is 18 amino acids. Trimming shortened V by 4 bases and J by 4 bases, and 24 bases separated the two germline ends. CDR3 coding DNA: TGTGCCAGCAGCCTACACATACCGGGACCCCCTGAGCCAGATACGCAGTATTTT. This encodes CASSLHIPGPPEPDTQYF.

Worth noting for this clonotype: One end of the junction varies from germline; a read error may be responsible. The V call is TRBV5-1, the J call TRBJ2-1; TRBD1 is a possible D gene (6 bases). The CDR3 sequence is 16 residues long. Germline values: CDR1 SGHRS, CDR2 YFSETQ. This CDR3 reads CASSFEKWTANGEQFF. The CDR3 DNA follows: TGTGCCAGCAGCTTCGAGAAGTGGACAGCTAATGGGGAGCAGTTCTTC.

Ten or more counts support this clonotype. The chain recombines TRBV7-2 with TRBJ2-7; D is perhaps TRBD1 or TRBD2 (5 bases each). The CDR3 totals 15 residues. Germline V lookup: CDR1 SGHTA, CDR2 FQGNSA. With 6 bases removed from V and 3 bases from J, the gap between germline ends came to 18 bases. The CDR3 nucleotides read TGTGCCAGCAGTACAAGAGGGGCCGCGGGCTACGAGCAGTACTTC. Translation: CASSTRGAAGYEQYF. The full variable domain, its missing parts supplied by reference TRBV7-2 and TRBJ2-7, is GAGVSQSPSNKVTEKGKDVELRCDPISGHTALYWYRQSLGQGLEFLIYFQGNSAPDKSGLPSDRFSAERTGGSVSTLTIQRTQQEDSAVYLCASSTRGAAGYEQYFGPGTRLTVT.

This clonotype occurred a few times. This chain uses TRBV29-1 with TRBJ1-1; no firm D call. Trimming shortened V by 6 bases and J by 1 base, and 12 bases separated the two germline ends. The germline gives CDR1 SQVTM, CDR2 ANQGSEA. CDR3 length equals 13 residues. Written as DNA, the CDR3 is TGCAGCGTGAAGGTTGCGAGGAACACTGAAGCTTTCTTT. It specifies CSVKVARNTEAFF.

This clonotype has a handful of counts. The V gene is TRBV9, the J gene TRBJ1-1; the D is unclear. Germline values: CDR1 SGDLS, CDR2 YYNGEE. The CDR3 runs 15 residues. Trimming took off 1 base at V and 3 bases at J, with 13 bases between the two ends. The CDR3 region is CASSVISRVDTEAFF. The CDR3 coding sequence is TGTGCCAGCAGCGTAATCAGCAGAGTGGACACTGAAGCTTTCTTT.